The 7 T cell receptor beta chains presented below share a single source sample, sequenced in a study of regulatory T cells in long-lasting Graves disease. For TCR beta, libraries came from iRepertoire HTBI primers and Arm-PCR of CDR3 regions. One entry per CDR3 protein, called by TCRdb with MiXCR from the multiplex PCR reads. Among about 470,000 distinct CDR3 sequences listed, under 25% were seen once. The time point denotes: persistent/refractory GD, antithyroid drugs over 5 years with positive TRAb. RNA isolated from PBMCs was used to make the TCR library. Sequenced here: peripheral blood mononuclear cells (PBMCs), sampled when the disease was refractory, from a patient treated with antithyroid drugs. Receptors originate from a female donor with Graves disease.

V gene TRBV14 combines with J gene TRBJ1-2; 7 bases are shared with TRBD1. Germline V gene data show CDR1 as SGHDN and CDR2 as FVKESK. This CDR3 has 15 residues. The V gene end was trimmed by 4 bases and the J gene end by 3 bases; junction bases not matched to a gene: 8. The CDR3 reads CASSPTGYEHYGYTF. The CDR3 DNA follows: TGTGCCAGCAGCCCGACAGGGTATGAGCACTATGGCTACACCTTC.

This rearrangement joins TRBV6-1 to TRBJ1-1, with D tentatively TRBD1 (5 bases). CDR1 is MNHNS, CDR2 SASEGT, per germline. The ends were cut back, 4 bases at V and 4 bases at J, with 25 bases in the middle. The CDR3 is made up of 18 amino acids. CDR3 DNA sequence: TGTGCCAGCAGTGCGGGGCCTCTAGGGGTGAATTTCGGCACTGAAGCTTTCTTT. Its translation is CASSAGPLGVNFGTEAFF.

This clonotype has a single count. The V call is TRBV20-1, the J call TRBJ2-3, with D perhaps matching TRBD2 (6 bases). Germline V gene sequence: CDR1 DFQATT, CDR2 SNEGSKA (reference sequence). V was cut by 4 bases and J by 3 bases, with 17 bases left in between. This CDR3 is built from 15 residues. CDR3 in DNA: TGCAGTGCTACCGAGGGGAGGACTACAACAGATACGCAGTATTTT. Translating it yields CSATEGRTTTDTQYF.

This chain joins TRBV28 and TRBJ1-3; perhaps TRBD1 as D (5 bases). The germline V gene encodes CDR1 MDHEN and CDR2 SYDVKM. V lost 6 bases, J lost 9 bases, and 15 bases lay in between. The CDR3 contains 13 residues. CDR3 in amino acids: CASRTVVGATIYF. The CDR3 bases are TGTGCCAGCAGGACAGTTGTCGGAGCCACCATATATTTT.

At least ten counts were recorded for this clonotype. The chain recombines TRBV13 with TRBJ2-5; 10 bases are shared with TRBD2. The CDR3 covers 14 residues. The germline gives CDR1 PRHDT, CDR2 FYEKMQ (reference sequence). V shed 4 bases and J 4 bases; nucleotides not matched to a gene: 3. The CDR3 DNA sequence: TGTGCCAGCAGCTCAGGACTAGCGGCAGAGACCCAGTACTTC. This encodes CASSSGLAAETQYF.

This clonotype was counted ten times or more. V is TRBV7-2 and J is TRBJ2-7; D is unresolved. The CDR3 loop spans 15 amino acids. Germline CDR1 SGHTA, CDR2 FQGNSA. V was cut by 5 bases and J by 5 bases, with 19 bases left in between. Here the CDR3 reads CASSKRNTFGDEQYF. In nucleotides, the CDR3 is TGTGCCAGCAGCAAAAGGAACACCTTCGGCGACGAGCAGTACTTC.

This clonotype was picked up a small number of times. This chain joins TRBV5-1 and TRBJ1-4, with D possibly matching TRBD1 (6 bases). Germline values: CDR1 SGHRS, CDR2 YFSETQ. CDR3 length equals 15 residues. Between the trimmed V and J ends, which lost 0 bases and 6 bases, there was a span of 12 bases. The CDR3 protein is CASSLGRGGDEKLFF. The CDR3 DNA is TGCGCCAGCAGCTTGGGCAGGGGAGGTGATGAAAAACTGTTTTTT.